These 21 T cell receptor beta chains were all obtained from the same sample, sequenced in a study of beta chain features in type 1 diabetes. The sequenced template was cDNA made from the entire isolated RNA. The data were produced by immunoSEQ multiplex PCR, yet TCRdb's version contains in-frame clones alone and is incomplete. Here the sample spans 970,000 or so clones, about 17% being singletons. The material sequenced was naive CD4+ T cells from blood. The receptors were sampled from a woman younger than 30 in good health.

This clone was counted only a few times. In DNA, the CDR3 is TGTGCCAGCAGCTTGGGGCTAGCGGTTGCCTACAATGAGCAGTTCTTC. Its translation is CASSLGLAVAYNEQFF. The chain links TRBV5-4 to TRBJ2-1, with 7 bases fitting TRBD2. CDR3 size: 16 residues. Trimming removed 0 bases from V and 2 bases from J; junction bases left unmatched: 5. Germline assignment: CDR1 SGHNT and CDR2 YYREEE (reference sequence).

The chain has TRBV28 and TRBJ2-7; D is perhaps TRBD2 (5 bases). Trimming removed 11 bases at V and 1 base at J, with 12 bases between. The CDR3 totals 12 residues. CDR1 is MDHEN, CDR2 SYDVKM, per germline. CDR3 sequence: CAVRAQSYEQYF. CDR3 nucleotide sequence: TGTGCCGTGAGGGCCCAGTCCTACGAGCAGTACTTC.

The V and J genes are TRBV15 and TRBJ2-3; D gene uncertain. Trimming left V 8 bases short and J 6 bases short, with 9 bases between. The CDR3 spans 11 residues. Per the germline V gene, CDR1 is LNHNV and CDR2 is YYDKDF (reference sequence). The CDR3: CATRAGDTQYF. The CDR3 DNA reads TGTGCCACCCGAGCTGGGGATACGCAGTATTTT. The full variable domain, rest sourced from reference TRBV15 and TRBJ2-3, is DAMVIQNPRYQVTQFGKPVTLSCSQTLNHNVMYWYQQKSSQAPKLLFHYYDKDFNNEADTPDNFQSRRPNTSFCFLDIRSPGLGDTAMYLCATRAGDTQYFGPGTRLTVL.

In its sample, this clone was seen a few times. The chain recombines TRBV2 with TRBJ2-1; 7 bases agree with TRBD2. Germline values: CDR1 SNHLY, CDR2 FYNNEI. The CDR3 consists of 14 residues. Trimming removed 8 bases from V and 8 bases from J; junction bases left unmatched: 12. The DNA for the CDR3 is TGTGCCAGCCGCACTAACGGGGGGAATCATGAGCAGTTCTTC. Amino acids: CASRTNGGNHEQFF.

The chain joins TRBV6-5 to TRBJ2-2, with no clear D. Per germline, CDR1 MNHEY and CDR2 SVGAGI. This CDR3 is built from 12 residues. V gave up 6 bases and J gave up 8 bases, with 10 bases separating them. CDR3 residues: CASRTAAGELFF. The CDR3 region has the DNA TGTGCCAGCAGGACGGCCGCAGGGGAGCTGTTTTTT.

V and J are TRBV6-4 and TRBJ2-5, with D perhaps matching TRBD1 or TRBD2 (5 bases each). This CDR3 is built from 17 residues. Trimming stripped 2 bases from V and 4 bases from J, with 20 bases between. Germline CDR1 reads MRHNA; CDR2 reads SNTAGT. This CDR3 reads CASSDTHGAGGSETQYF. The CDR3 DNA follows: TGTGCCAGCAGTGACACCCACGGGGCAGGAGGATCAGAGACCCAGTACTTC.

Concerning this clone itself: The sample contains more than one DNA sequence encoding this CDR3. The chain couples TRBV18 to TRBJ2-5; D perhaps matches TRBD2 (5 bases). Germline V gene sequence: CDR1 KGHSH, CDR2 LQKENI. CDR3 length equals 13 residues. V was pared by 3 bases and J by 4 bases, with 9 bases between. The DNA for the CDR3 is TGTGCCAGCTCACCTTTACGGGGAGAGACCCAGTACTTC. As protein: CASSPLRGETQYF.

The J gene is TRBJ2-1, the V gene TRBV5-1; D is possibly TRBD2 (5 bases). CDR1 and CDR2 from the germline V gene are SGHRS and YFSETQ. This CDR3 has 17 residues. With 0 bases removed from V and 3 bases from J, the gap between germline ends came to 16 bases. CDR3 protein: CASSLELRRVGYNEQFF. The DNA of the CDR3 is TGCGCCAGCAGCTTGGAGCTCAGGCGGGTGGGCTACAATGAGCAGTTCTTC.

The CDR3 nucleotides are TGTGCCAGCTCGACAGGGCTGGGGGTCTACGAGCAGTACTTC. It yields the protein CASSTGLGVYEQYF. This rearrangement joins TRBV19 to TRBJ2-7; 7 nucleotides match TRBD1. Germline V gene sequence: CDR1 LNHDA, CDR2 SQIVND (reference sequence). V shed 9 bases and J 3 bases; nucleotides not matched to a gene: 11. The CDR3 consists of 14 residues.

This clone has just a few counts. This sequence joins TRBV5-6 and TRBJ2-7; tentatively, D is TRBD1 or TRBD2 (7 bases each). The CDR3 has 14 amino acids. The ends were cut back, 4 bases at V and 4 bases at J, with 15 bases in the middle. Germline V gene sequence: CDR1 SGHDT, CDR2 YYEEEE. CDR3 region: CASSLVRGGYEQYF. The CDR3 region has the DNA TGTGCCAGCAGCCTCGTCAGGGGGGGATACGAGCAGTACTTC.

This clone has just a few counts. The chain links TRBV10-3 to TRBJ1-5; 7 nucleotides match TRBD1. Trimming at V came to 7 bases and at J to 2 bases, leaving 8 bases not matched to a gene. Germline CDR1 ENHRY, CDR2 SYGVKD. This CDR3 is 15 amino acids long. For the CDR3, the DNA is TGTGCCATCAAAGATGACAGGGAACGCAATCAGCCCCAGCATTTT. Its translation is CAIKDDRERNQPQHF.

This clone was detected a few times. The chain employs TRBV5-6 and TRBJ2-5; D is possibly TRBD2 (5 bases). The V end was cut by 0 bases, the J end by 5 bases, with 11 bases between. The CDR3 runs 14 residues. The germline V gene has CDR1 SGHDT and CDR2 YYEEEE. The CDR3 DNA reads TGTGCCAGCAGCTTGGGGCACTTAGCGGAGACCCAGTACTTC. Protein sequence: CASSLGHLAETQYF.

On this clone itself: Other DNA sequences in the same sample also yield this CDR3. The rearrangement joins TRBV18 to TRBJ1-1, with D maybe TRBD1 (5 bases). V was cut by 4 bases and J by 2 bases, with 8 bases left in between. The CDR3 totals 13 residues. Germline-derived CDR1 and CDR2 are KGHSH and LQKENI. As DNA, the CDR3 is TGTGCCAGCTCACGCCAGGGTAACACTGAAGCTTTCTTT. It codes for CASSRQGNTEAFF.

This clone was picked up a small number of times. The V and J genes are TRBV5-4 and TRBJ2-3, with D possibly being TRBD1 or TRBD2 (6 bases each). The CDR3 length is 16 residues. V was shortened by 4 bases and J by 3 bases, with 18 bases between the two germline ends. Germline values: CDR1 SGHNT, CDR2 YYREEE (reference sequence). The CDR3 here is CASSQTRGGITDTQYF. CDR3 in DNA: TGTGCCAGCAGCCAGACTAGAGGGGGAATAACAGATACGCAGTATTTT.

This clone turned up a few times. V is TRBV5-8 and J is TRBJ1-1; TRBD1 is a possible D gene (5 bases). Germline V gene lookup returns CDR1 SGHTS and CDR2 YDEGEE. The germline V and J ends were trimmed by 4 bases and 1 base, with 17 bases remaining between them. There are 16 residues in the CDR3. The CDR3 spells CASSMTAGLWNTEAFF. CDR3 in DNA: TGTGCCAGCAGCATGACGGCGGGGCTCTGGAACACTGAAGCTTTCTTT.

The rearrangement uses TRBV13 and TRBJ2-1, with 14 bases identical to TRBD2. This CDR3 is 23 amino acids long. Losses at the gene ends were 4 bases for V and 0 bases for J; bases not matched to a gene: 20. From germline, CDR1 is PRHDT and CDR2 FYEKMQ (reference sequence). CDR3 sequence (DNA): TGTGCCAGCAGCTCAATACACGCGGGGGGGACTAGCGGGAGCTTGAGCTCCTACAATGAGCAGTTCTTC. Protein sequence: CASSSIHAGGTSGSLSSYNEQFF.

The chain links TRBV9 to TRBJ1-1, with unresolved D. CDR1 is SGDLS, CDR2 YYNGEE, per germline. V was shortened by 4 bases and J by 0 bases, with 13 bases between the two germline ends. This CDR3 contains 15 residues. CDR3 nucleotides: TGTGCCAGCAGCCGGGCCACCCGCATGAACACTGAAGCTTTCTTT. Its protein is CASSRATRMNTEAFF. The full variable domain, rest sourced from reference TRBV9 and TRBJ1-1, is DSGVTQTPKHLITATGQRVTLRCSPRSGDLSVYWYQQSLDQGLQFLIQYYNGEERAKGNILERFSAQQFPDLHSELNLSSLELGDSALYFCASSRATRMNTEAFFGQGTRLTVV.

This clone has a handful of counts. The CDR3 spells CASSLDRAREQYF. For the CDR3, the DNA is TGTGCCAGCAGTCTCGACAGGGCTAGAGAGCAGTACTTC. The rearrangement links TRBV7-2 to TRBJ2-7; TRBD1 matches at 7 bases. Germline V gene sequence: CDR1 SGHTA, CDR2 FQGNSA. This CDR3 has 13 amino acids. V lost 6 bases, J lost 7 bases, and 9 bases stayed unmatched.

Turning to this clone: This CDR3 is also generated by other DNA sequences in the sample. The chain couples TRBV7-2 to TRBJ2-7, with 11 bases identical to TRBD2. The J segment lost 2 bases and the V segment lost 3 bases, leaving 3 bases of the junction unmatched. CDR1 is SGHTA, CDR2 FQGNSA, per germline. This CDR3 region has 15 residues. As DNA, the CDR3 is TGTGCCAGCAGCTTGGGACTAGCGGCTACCTACGAGCAGTACTTC. It translates to CASSLGLAATYEQYF.

The chain uses TRBV4-3 and TRBJ1-2; TRBD1 aligns across 7 bases. Germline assignment: CDR1 LGHNA and CDR2 YSLEER. The CDR3 is made up of 14 amino acids. V gave up 0 bases and J gave up 5 bases; unmatched junction bases: 3. The CDR3 reads CASSQDDRAYGYTF. The CDR3 nucleotides are TGCGCCAGCAGCCAAGATGACAGGGCTTATGGCTACACCTTC.

V gene TRBV5-6 combines with J gene TRBJ2-1; TRBD2 agrees at 11 bases. The junction had 14 bases not matched to a gene; V was cut back by 4 bases and J by 8 bases. Per germline, CDR1 SGHDT and CDR2 YYEEEE. The CDR3 runs to 17 residues. CDR3 residues: CASSKTTGTSGQDEQFF. The CDR3 nucleotides are TGTGCCAGCAGCAAAACCACCGGGACTAGCGGACAGGATGAGCAGTTCTTC.